These 11 T cell receptor beta chains came from one sample sequenced in a study of early T cells in non-severe SARS-CoV-2 infection. One entry per CDR3 protein results from TCRdb running MiXCR on the 5' RACE reads. The table lists some 36,000 distinct CDR3 sequences, under 7% of them singletons, with about 25% in the top ten. Sequencing used whole blood, obtained at baseline. These receptors originate from an adult who was a healthcare worker with PCR-confirmed SARS-CoV-2 infection or an uninfected control (not recorded which).

In this sample, this clonotype turned up many times. This chain connects TRBV10-3 to TRBJ1-1; possible D gene TRBD1, 5 bases. The CDR3 contains 12 residues. Trimming pared 10 bases from V and 6 bases from J, leaving 15 bases between. CDR1 and CDR2 (germline): ENHRY, SYGVKD. The CDR3 sequence: CATSGTSAEAFF. CDR3 sequence (DNA): TGTGCCACCTCAGGGACCTCTGCTGAAGCTTTCTTT.

This clonotype showed up many times. The V and J genes are TRBV3-1 and TRBJ2-7, with D maybe TRBD1 (5 bases). The V end was cut by 4 bases, the J end by 0 bases, with 16 bases between. The germline CDR1 and CDR2 sequences are LGHDT and YNNKEL (reference sequence). The CDR3 sequence is 16 residues long. The CDR3 spells CASSLQGGASSYEQYF. The CDR3 region has the DNA TGTGCCAGCAGCCTCCAAGGTGGGGCAAGCTCCTACGAGCAGTACTTC.

This sequence joins TRBV2 and TRBJ2-5; the D is unclear. Deletions cut 6 bases from V and 0 bases from J, with 11 bases between. The CDR3 length is 14 residues. CDR1 SNHLY and CDR2 FYNNEI come from the germline V gene. CDR3 amino acids: CASRPGRNQETQYF. Here the CDR3 DNA reads TGTGCCAGCAGACCTGGACGGAACCAAGAGACCCAGTACTTC. Using reference TRBV2 and TRBJ2-5 for the parts outside the CDR3, the full variable domain is EPEVTQTPSHQVTQMGQEVILRCVPISNHLYFYWYRQILGQKVEFLVSFYNNEISEKSEIFDDQFSVERPDGSNFTLKIRSTKLEDSAMYFCASRPGRNQETQYFGPGTRLLVL.

This clonotype has a handful of counts. The CDR3 is CASSFEGNTDTQYF. The CDR3 bases are TGCGCCAGCAGCTTTGAGGGAAACACAGATACGCAGTATTTT. The gene calls are TRBV5-1 and TRBJ2-3; perhaps TRBD2 as D (5 bases). CDR3 length: 14 amino acids. CDR1 and CDR2 (germline): SGHRS, YFSETQ. Trimming removed 2 bases at V and 2 bases at J, with 9 bases between.

This clonotype was recorded a few times. The chain recombines TRBV28 with TRBJ1-1; 9 nucleotides line up with TRBD1. Unmatched junction bases numbered 7, after V lost 4 bases and J lost 4 bases. The CDR3 consists of 15 residues. Germline V gene data show CDR1 as MDHEN and CDR2 as SYDVKM. CDR3 sequence reads: CASSSTGGARTEAFF. The CDR3 DNA reads as TGTGCCAGCAGTTCTACAGGGGGCGCGCGCACTGAAGCTTTCTTT.

This clonotype was seen repeatedly, ten times or more. The chain carries TRBV20-1 and TRBJ1-1, with D hard to call. V lost 0 bases to trimming and J lost 1 base, with 15 bases between them. The CDR3 is made up of 16 amino acids. From germline, CDR1 is DFQATT and CDR2 SNEGSKA (reference sequence). The CDR3 DNA sequence: TGCAGTGCTAGAGATCTGACGAAAGGCCCGAACACTGAAGCTTTCTTT. Its protein product is CSARDLTKGPNTEAFF.

This clonotype was seen a few times. The DNA of the CDR3 is TGTGCCAGCAGTTTACGACAGGACTCCTACGAGCAGTACTTC. Translated, it gives CASSLRQDSYEQYF. The V gene is TRBV12-3 or TRBV12-4, the J gene TRBJ2-7; the D gene is possibly TRBD1 (6 bases). V was cut by 2 bases and J by 0 bases, with 8 bases left in between. The CDR3 contains 14 residues.

This clonotype was seen ten or more times. This rearrangement joins TRBV19 to TRBJ2-7, with a weak D call TRBD2 (6 bases). The germline CDR1 and CDR2 sequences are LNHDA and SQIVND (reference sequence). Trimming stripped 3 bases from V and 2 bases from J, with 14 bases between. CDR3 length equals 15 residues. Here the CDR3 DNA reads TGTGCCAGTAGTATGGGGCTAGCGCCCGCCTACGAGCAGTACTTC. Encoded protein: CASSMGLAPAYEQYF.

The chain is built from TRBV12-2 and TRBJ2-3; the table's D gene call, TRBD2, was not cross checked with the DNA. TRBV12-2 is annotated as a pseudogene. The CDR3 consists of 15 residues. CDR3 nucleotide sequence: TGTGCATTCGTGGGACTAGCGGGATCAGGAGATACGCAGTATTTT. It encodes CAFVGLAGSGDTQYF.

This clonotype has a count of ten or more. The chain links TRBV6-5 to TRBJ1-6; unclear D gene. Trimming left V 10 bases short and J 7 bases short, with 8 bases between. This CDR3 is built from 11 residues. Germline CDR1 and CDR2: MNHEY and SVGAGI. CDR3 DNA sequence: TGTGCCATCTCAGGAAATTCACCCCTCCACTTT. This codes for CAISGNSPLHF.

At least ten counts were recorded for this clonotype. The chain has TRBV28 and TRBJ1-4; TRBD1 aligns across 7 bases. Germline CDR1 and CDR2: MDHEN and SYDVKM. The CDR3 is made up of 14 amino acids. V was pared by 6 bases and J by 3 bases, with 4 bases of the junction left unmatched. CDR3 in DNA: TGTGCCAGCAGACAGGGGTCGGCTAATGAAAAACTGTTTTTT. As protein: CASRQGSANEKLFF.